This T cell receptor (beta chain) emerged from a study of blood T cell repertoires in COVID-19 (dated by TCRdb to between 2020 and 2021). Some background on the complete study: Samples from collaborators originated in the United States, Italy and Spain and spanned both the acute and convalescent phases of COVID-19. The sample metadata nearly always contained a de-identified subject ID, COVID-19 status, age in years and sex. Subjects who had been exposed to COVID-19, were actively infected with it, or had recovered from it provided the deeply sampled blood TCRbeta repertoires that made up the dataset. The material from the prospective study consisted of cDNA or gDNA derived from T cells, B-cell-depleted T cells, or PBMCs. The samples were drawn from two sources: the first 160 participants of the ongoing ImmuneRACE study, and 950 to 1,500 subjects contributed by 6 global collaborators. The repertoires were released in a freely available public database intended as a resource for research on the immune response to SARS-CoV-2. Where available, HLA class I and class II types were obtained from metadata supplied by the sample provider rather than from assay-based typing. Results and caveats for the whole study, not just this receptor: How much clinical and demographic metadata was included differed by source and by participant, and the metadata was provided uncurated.

In regard to this clone: What this receptor recognizes is not known. Per-base quality was not reported, and no clone a single base away is much larger than it.

The immunoSEQ Assay, a bias-controlled multiplex PCR, was used to amplify TCRbeta CDR3 regions from genomic DNA. Turning to the authors' computational methods: Within the assay, amplification of reference gene primers was used to estimate how many nucleated cells each sample contained. To quantify the absolute abundance of each unique TCRbeta CDR3 rearrangement, sequence reads were collapsed and filtered. Productive Simpson clonality was computed per sample as the square root of Simpson's diversity index over productive rearrangements. This is the immuneACCESS table as TCRdb keeps it, with only in-frame sequences that have V and J called. A part of the clones is gone; compared with another copy, unresolved V genes explain less than half, and the rest is unexplained. The V and J calls and clone size come from that table; D and trimming were worked out from the DNA. Here the sample has some 250,000 clones; roughly four fifths occur a single time. Clones ranked in the top ten supply around 3.4% of the sample.

In the germline V gene (reference sequence), CDR1 corresponds to GTSNPN and CDR2 to SVGIG. The CDR3, cysteine through phenylalanine, is 13 amino acids long. Just CDR3 DNA is preserved here, 39 bases in frame from base 1. V sheds 1 base and J sheds 8 bases, leaving 12 bases between their ends. Whole blood was collected in K2EDTA tubes by collaborating institutions according to the institutions' own protocols. For TCRbeta analysis, collaborators shipped samples as frozen whole blood, isolated PBMCs, or DNA extracted from either of those sample types. Sequenced: peripheral blood. The TCR sequence derives from a woman aged 18-35 years with acute or convalescent COVID-19. Here the chain combines TRBV30 and TRBJ1-5; the D segment cannot be called with confidence. The DNA is TGTGCCTGGAGTGATGGAGGTATGAAGCCCCAGCATTTT. It codes for CAWSDGGMKPQHF. Outside the CDR3, residues come from the reference TRBV30 and TRBJ1-5 proteins, so the full variable domain is: SQTIHQWPATLVQPVGSPLSLECTVEGTSNPNLYWYRQAAGRGLQLLFYSVGIGQISSEVPQNLSASRPQDRQFILSSKKLLLSDSGFYLCAWSDGGMKPQHFGDGTRLSIL.